The 8 T cell receptor beta chains reported below all come from one sample, sequenced in a study of early T cells in non-severe SARS-CoV-2 infection. TCRdb used MiXCR to reprocess the 5' RACE reads, holding one entry per CDR3 protein. This sample has 50,000 or so distinct CDR3 sequences, with about 13% found just once. Sequenced material: whole blood. These receptors were obtained from an adult who was a healthcare worker with PCR-confirmed SARS-CoV-2 infection or an uninfected control (not recorded which).

This clonotype was seen at least ten times. The V and J genes are TRBV12-3 or TRBV12-4 and TRBJ1-5; possible D gene TRBD1, 5 bases. The length of the CDR3 is 15 residues. V lost 6 bases, J lost 1 base, and 13 bases lay in between. The CDR3 reads CASSPWQGSNQPQHF. The CDR3 bases are TGTGCCAGCAGCCCCTGGCAGGGAAGCAATCAGCCCCAGCATTTT.

The table lists this clonotype with a few counts. The chain is built from TRBV6-1 and TRBJ1-6; D is perhaps TRBD1 (5 bases). The CDR3 consists of 15 residues. Trimming removed 4 bases from V and 2 bases from J, with 9 bases in between. Germline V gene sequence: CDR1 MNHNS, CDR2 SASEGT. CDR3 sequence reads: CASSGGAAYNSPLHF. The CDR3 region has the DNA TGTGCCAGCAGTGGAGGGGCAGCCTATAATTCACCCCTCCACTTT.

This clonotype was detected ten times or more. J is TRBJ2-3 and V is TRBV20-1, with a weak D call TRBD2 (6 bases). Germline V gene sequence: CDR1 DFQATT, CDR2 SNEGSKA (reference sequence). The CDR3 length is 15 residues. V was clipped by 1 base and J by 2 bases, with 13 bases between them. CDR3 protein: CSARGGGTPTDTQYF. CDR3 DNA sequence: TGCAGTGCTAGAGGAGGTGGGACTCCCACAGATACGCAGTATTTT.

At least ten counts were recorded for this clonotype. J is TRBJ2-1 and V is TRBV28, with 7 nucleotides matching TRBD1. V trimming: 3 bases; J trimming: 1 base; junction bases outside the gene matches: 3. The CDR3 is 15 residues long. Germline loops: CDR1 MDHEN, CDR2 SYDVKM. The CDR3 loop reads CASSFYRGSYNEQFF. The DNA of the CDR3 is TGTGCCAGCAGTTTTTACAGGGGTTCCTACAATGAGCAGTTCTTC. Full variable domain (outside the CDR3, taken from reference TRBV28 and TRBJ2-1): DVKVTQSSRYLVKRTGEKVFLECVQDMDHENMFWYRQDPGLGLRLIYFSYDVKMKEKGDIPEGYSVSREKKERFSLILESASTNQTSMYLCASSFYRGSYNEQFFGPGTRLTVL.

This clonotype has ten or more counts. The V and J genes are TRBV12-3 or TRBV12-4 and TRBJ2-2, with D perhaps given as TRBD1 or TRBD2 (5 bases each). This CDR3 is 16 amino acids long. The V and J ends lost 3 bases and 4 bases respectively, with 15 bases between them. The CDR3 spells CASSLVPKGSTGELFF. The CDR3 bases are TGTGCCAGCAGTTTGGTCCCCAAGGGGAGCACCGGGGAGCTGTTTTTT.

This clonotype was found many times. This rearrangement joins TRBV29-1 to TRBJ1-1; the match to TRBD1 covers 8 bases. This CDR3 is built from 13 residues. Per germline, CDR1 SQVTM and CDR2 ANQGSEA. V lost 3 bases, J lost 3 bases, and 3 bases stayed unmatched. CDR3 sequence (DNA): TGCAGCGTTGACAGGGGGCAGGACACTGAAGCTTTCTTT. Protein product: CSVDRGQDTEAFF. The full variable domain, with the rest looked up from reference TRBV29-1 and TRBJ1-1, is SAVISQKPSRDICQRGTSLTIQCQVDSQVTMMFWYRQQPGQSLTLIATANQGSEATYESGFVIDKFPISRPNLTFSTLTVSNMSPEDSSIYLCSVDRGQDTEAFFGQGTRLTVV.

The chain joins TRBV11-2 to TRBJ2-2; D call uncertain. V lost 3 bases, J lost 2 bases, and 7 bases lay in between. CDR3 size: 14 residues. Per germline, CDR1 SGHAT and CDR2 FQNNGV. The CDR3, as DNA: TGTGCCAGCAGCTTTCTCCACAACACCGGGGAGCTGTTTTTT. Protein product: CASSFLHNTGELFF.

This clonotype was detected only a few times. This rearrangement joins TRBV3-1 to TRBJ2-3, with TRBD2 as a possible D gene (6 bases). The length of the CDR3 is 16 residues. Per the germline V gene, CDR1 is LGHDT and CDR2 is YNNKEL (reference sequence). V shed 5 bases and J shed 0 bases, with 15 bases lying between them. CDR3 sequence reads: CASSSRRAGSTDTQYF. CDR3 DNA sequence: TGTGCCAGCAGCTCCCGGAGAGCGGGTAGCACAGATACGCAGTATTTT.